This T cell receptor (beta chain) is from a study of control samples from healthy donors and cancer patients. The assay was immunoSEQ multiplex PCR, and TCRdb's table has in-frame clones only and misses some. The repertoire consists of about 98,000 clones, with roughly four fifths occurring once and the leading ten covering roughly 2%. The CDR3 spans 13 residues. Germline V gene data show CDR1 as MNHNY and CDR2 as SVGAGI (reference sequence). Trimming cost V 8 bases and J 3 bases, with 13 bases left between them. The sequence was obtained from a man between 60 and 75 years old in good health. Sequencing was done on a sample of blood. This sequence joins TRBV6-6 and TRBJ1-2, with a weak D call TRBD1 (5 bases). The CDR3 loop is CASFTGLYYGYTF. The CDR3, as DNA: TGTGCCAGCTTCACAGGACTCTACTATGGCTACACCTTC.